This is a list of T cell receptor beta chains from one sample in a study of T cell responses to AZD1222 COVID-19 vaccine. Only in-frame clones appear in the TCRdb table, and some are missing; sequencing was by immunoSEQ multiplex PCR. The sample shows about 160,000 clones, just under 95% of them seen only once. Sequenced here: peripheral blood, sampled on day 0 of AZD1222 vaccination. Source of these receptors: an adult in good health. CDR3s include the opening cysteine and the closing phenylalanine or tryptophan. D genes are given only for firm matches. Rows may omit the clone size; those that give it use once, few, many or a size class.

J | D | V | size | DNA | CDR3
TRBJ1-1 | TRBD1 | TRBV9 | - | TGTGCCAGCAGCGTAGGGGGACAGCCAAGGACTGAAGCTTTCTTT | CASSVGGQPRTEAFF
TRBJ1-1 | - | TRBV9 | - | TGTGCCAGCAGCCCATCCGGGGGGCCCAACACTGAAGCTTTCTTT | CASSPSGGPNTEAFF
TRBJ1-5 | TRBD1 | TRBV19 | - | TGTGCCAGTAGGAGGGACAGGGGAGGCAATCAGCCCCAGCATTTT | CASRRDRGGNQPQHF
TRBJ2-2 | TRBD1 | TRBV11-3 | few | TGTGCCAGCAGCGATCAAAGGACAGGCTCCGGGGAGCTGTTTTTT | CASSDQRTGSGELFF
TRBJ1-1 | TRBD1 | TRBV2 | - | TGTGCCAGCAGTGAAGGGGACAGGGTGACTGAAGCTTTCTTT | CASSEGDRVTEAFF
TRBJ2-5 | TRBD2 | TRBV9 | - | TGTGCCAGCAGCGTAATGGGGGGGCTAGCGGGACAAGAGACCCAGTACTTC | CASSVMGGLAGQETQYF
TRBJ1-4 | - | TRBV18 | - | TGTGCCAGCTCACCCTGGGCTACTGCCTCCGTTGCAACTAATGAAAAACTGTTTTTT | CASSPWATASVATNEKLFF
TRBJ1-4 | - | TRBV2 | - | TGTGCCAGCCACCGCAGGGGACGAGATGAAAAACTGTTTTTT | CASHRRGRDEKLFF
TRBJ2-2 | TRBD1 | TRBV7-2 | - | TGTGCCAGCAGCTTAGTTTTCGGGACAGCGAACACCGGGGAGCTGTTTTTT | CASSLVFGTANTGELFF
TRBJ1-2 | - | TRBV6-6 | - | TGTGCCAGCAGTAATTCGGGGAACTATGGCTACACCTTC | CASSNSGNYGYTF
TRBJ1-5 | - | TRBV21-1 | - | TGTGCCAGCAGCAAAGCGGACAGGGGGGCGAATCAGCCCCAGCATTTT | CASSKADRGANQPQHF
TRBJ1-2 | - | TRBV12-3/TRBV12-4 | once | TGTGCCAGCGGGGGTAACTATGGCTACACCTTC | CASGGNYGYTF
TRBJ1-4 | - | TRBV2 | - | TGTGCCAGCAGGACGACCGGGCGACAAAAACTGTTTTTT | CASRTTGRQKLFF
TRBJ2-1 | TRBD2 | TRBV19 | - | TGTGCCAGTAGTACCTTACTAGCGGGGGGCTACAATGAGCAGTTCTTC | CASSTLLAGGYNEQFF
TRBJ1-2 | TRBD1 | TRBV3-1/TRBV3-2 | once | TGTGCCAGCAGCTTCCAGGGGGGGAACTATGGCTACACCTTC | CASSFQGGNYGYTF
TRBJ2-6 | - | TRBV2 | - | TGTGCCAGCAGTGTCTATACTGGGGCCAACGTCCTGACTTTC | CASSVYTGANVLTF
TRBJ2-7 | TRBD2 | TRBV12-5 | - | TGTGCTAGTCGATCCACCGGGGGGGGTACGGTCCACGAGCAGTACTTC | CASRSTGGGTVHEQYF
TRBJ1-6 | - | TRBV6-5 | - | TGTGCCAGCAGGTACCAGAGCTCCTATAATTCACCCCTCCACTTT | CASRYQSSYNSPLHF
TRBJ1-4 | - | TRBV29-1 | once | TGCAGCGTTGCTCTTATGGCTAATGAAAAACTGTTTTTT | CSVALMANEKLFF
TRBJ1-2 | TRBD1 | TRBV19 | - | TGTGCCAGTTTGGACAGGGCTAACTATGGCTACACCTTC | CASLDRANYGYTF
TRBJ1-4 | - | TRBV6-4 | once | TGCGGGCGGGGGGAACAGGGCGAAAAACTGTTTTTT | CGRGEQGEKLFF
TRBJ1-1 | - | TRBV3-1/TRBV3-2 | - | TGTGCCAGCAGCCTGGCGGGGGACACTGAAGCTTTCTTT | CASSLAGDTEAFF
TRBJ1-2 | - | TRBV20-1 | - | TGCAGTGCTAGACGCCCTTATGGCTACACCTTC | CSARRPYGYTF
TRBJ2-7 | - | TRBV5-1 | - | TGCGCCAGCAGCTTGGTAGGTGGCTACGAGCAGTACTTC | CASSLVGGYEQYF
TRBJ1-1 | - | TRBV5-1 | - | TGCGCCAGCAGCCTTGGTGTTGGTAGGGGTCCTAGACCCGGGGAAGCTTTCTTT | CASSLGVGRGPRPGEAFF
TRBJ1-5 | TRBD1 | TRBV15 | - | TGTGCCACCGGCCCTTCCTGGGGACAGGGAATATATAGCAATCAGCCCCAGCATTTT | CATGPSWGQGIYSNQPQHF
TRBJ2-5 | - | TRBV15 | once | TGTGCCACCGGCAGAGATATAGGACGGCAAGAGACCCAGTACTTC | CATGRDIGRQETQYF
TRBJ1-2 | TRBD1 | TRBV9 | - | TGTGCCAGCAGCCCCCGACAGGGAGTGAACTATGGCTACACCTTC | CASSPRQGVNYGYTF
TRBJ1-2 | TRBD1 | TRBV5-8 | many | TGTGCCAGCAGCCCCTTGGACAGGGAAGAGGATGGCTACACCTTC | CASSPLDREEDGYTF
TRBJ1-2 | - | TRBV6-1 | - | TGTGCCAGCAGTGAACAGCCTTCCCCGGGTGGGGGCTACACCTTC | CASSEQPSPGGGYTF
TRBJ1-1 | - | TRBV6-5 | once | TGTGCCAGTTCCCGGCTTACAGGATCCAACACTGAAGCTTTCTTT | CASSRLTGSNTEAFF
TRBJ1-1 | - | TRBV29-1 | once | TGCAGCTCCCGGGACTCGAACACTGAAGCTTTCTTT | CSSRDSNTEAFF
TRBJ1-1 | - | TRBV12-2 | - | TGTGCAAGTCGCTTAGTGGAAGGGGGACTGGAGATGAACACTGAAGCTTTCTTT | CASRLVEGGLEMNTEAFF
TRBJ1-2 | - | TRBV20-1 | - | TGCAGTGCTAGTTCAGAGAACTATGGCTACACCTTC | CSASSENYGYTF
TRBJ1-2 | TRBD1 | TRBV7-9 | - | TGTGCCAGCAGCCCCGCCAAGGGACAGCCAAACTATGGCTACACCTTC | CASSPAKGQPNYGYTF
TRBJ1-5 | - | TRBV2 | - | TGTGCCAGCAGCAGCTCGGGGTCGAGTCAGCCCCAGCATTTT | CASSSSGSSQPQHF
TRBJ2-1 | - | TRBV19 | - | TGTGCCAGTAGCTCAACCCCCTCCTCCTACAATGAGCAGTTCTTC | CASSSTPSSYNEQFF
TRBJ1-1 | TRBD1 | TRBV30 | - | TGTGCCGTGGGGACAGGGAGTCCTGAAGCTTTCTTT | CAVGTGSPEAFF
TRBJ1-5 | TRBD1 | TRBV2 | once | TGTGCCAGCAGTGAACGGGACAGGAGAGTACAGCCCCAGCATTTT | CASSERDRRVQPQHF
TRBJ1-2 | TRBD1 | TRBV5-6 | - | TGTGCCAGCGGCGGACAGGGGGCATCGAGGGGCTACACCTTC | CASGGQGASRGYTF
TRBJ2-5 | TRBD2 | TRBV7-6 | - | TGTGCCAGCAGCTCCGCTACTAGCGGGGGGAGCGGATATCAAGAGACCCAGTACTTC | CASSSATSGGSGYQETQYF
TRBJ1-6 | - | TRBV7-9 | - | TGTGCCAGCAGCTTAGGACACAACCTCATCGGATCCTATAATTCACCCCTCCACTTT | CASSLGHNLIGSYNSPLHF
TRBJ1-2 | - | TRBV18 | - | TGTGCCAGCTCACCACCTGCAGCACCTTATGGCTACACCTTC | CASSPPAAPYGYTF